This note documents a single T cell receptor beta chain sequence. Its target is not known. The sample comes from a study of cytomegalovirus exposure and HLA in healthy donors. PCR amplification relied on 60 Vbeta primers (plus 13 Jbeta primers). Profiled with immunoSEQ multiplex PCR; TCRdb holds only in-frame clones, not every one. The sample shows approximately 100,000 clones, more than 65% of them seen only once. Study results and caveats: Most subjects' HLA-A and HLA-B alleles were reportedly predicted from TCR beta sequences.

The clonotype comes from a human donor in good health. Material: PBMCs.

The CDR3 region has the DNA TGTGCCAGCAGCGTGGGCAGCCACACAGATACGCAGTATTTT. Its protein is CASSVGSHTDTQYF. This chain connects TRBV9 to TRBJ2-3; D gene ambiguous. Germline CDR1 SGDLS, CDR2 YYNGEE. The CDR3 spans 14 residues. The V and J ends lost 2 bases and 2 bases respectively, with 9 bases between them.